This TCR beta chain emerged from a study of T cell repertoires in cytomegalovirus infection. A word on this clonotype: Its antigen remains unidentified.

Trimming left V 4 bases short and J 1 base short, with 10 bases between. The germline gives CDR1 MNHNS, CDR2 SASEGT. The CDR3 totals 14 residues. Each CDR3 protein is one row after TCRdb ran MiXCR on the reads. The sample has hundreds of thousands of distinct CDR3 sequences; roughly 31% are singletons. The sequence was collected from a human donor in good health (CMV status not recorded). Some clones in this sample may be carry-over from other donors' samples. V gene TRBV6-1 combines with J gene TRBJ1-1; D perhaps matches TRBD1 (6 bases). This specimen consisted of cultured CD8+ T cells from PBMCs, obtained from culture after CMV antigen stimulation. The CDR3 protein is CASSVQGGNTEAFF. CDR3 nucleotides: TGTGCCAGCAGTGTACAGGGTGGGAACACTGAAGCTTTCTTT.